This T cell receptor (beta chain) derives from a study of breast tumors, draining lymph nodes, adjacent tissues. Samples came from axillary lymph nodes draining the breast cancer. Study-level points and caveats: Luminal-like breast cancer showed significantly higher tumor–nontumor repertoire similarity than basal-like. Most tumor T cells seemingly derive from lymph node, then expand in tumor.

MiXCR, applied by TCRdb to the multiplex PCR reads, yields one record per CDR3 protein. The sample holds 200,000 to 300,000 distinct CDR3 sequences, 30% seen once. Concerning this clonotype: The antigen is not known. A much bigger clone sits one base away, suggesting this may be a read error.

Germline V gene lookup returns CDR1 SGDLS and CDR2 YYNGEE. The V segment lost 0 bases and the J segment 4 bases; nucleotides outside the gene matches: 8. This CDR3 region has 19 residues. The V and J genes are TRBV9 and TRBJ2-2; TRBD2 matches 14 bases. This clonotype was sampled from a female donor with breast cancer. Some clones in this sample may be carry-over from other donors' samples. Source material: axillary lymph node tissue. CDR3 loop: CASSVAGLAGEETTGELFF. In DNA, the CDR3 is TGTGCCAGCAGCGTAGCGGGACTAGCGGGAGAGGAGACCACCGGGGAGCTGTTTTTT. The whole variable domain, remainder taken from reference TRBV9 and TRBJ2-2, is DSGVTQTPKHLITATGQRVTLRCSPRSGDLSVYWYQQSLDQGLQFLIQYYNGEERAKGNILERFSAQQFPDLHSELNLSSLELGDSALYFCASSVAGLAGEETTGELFFGEGSRLTVL.